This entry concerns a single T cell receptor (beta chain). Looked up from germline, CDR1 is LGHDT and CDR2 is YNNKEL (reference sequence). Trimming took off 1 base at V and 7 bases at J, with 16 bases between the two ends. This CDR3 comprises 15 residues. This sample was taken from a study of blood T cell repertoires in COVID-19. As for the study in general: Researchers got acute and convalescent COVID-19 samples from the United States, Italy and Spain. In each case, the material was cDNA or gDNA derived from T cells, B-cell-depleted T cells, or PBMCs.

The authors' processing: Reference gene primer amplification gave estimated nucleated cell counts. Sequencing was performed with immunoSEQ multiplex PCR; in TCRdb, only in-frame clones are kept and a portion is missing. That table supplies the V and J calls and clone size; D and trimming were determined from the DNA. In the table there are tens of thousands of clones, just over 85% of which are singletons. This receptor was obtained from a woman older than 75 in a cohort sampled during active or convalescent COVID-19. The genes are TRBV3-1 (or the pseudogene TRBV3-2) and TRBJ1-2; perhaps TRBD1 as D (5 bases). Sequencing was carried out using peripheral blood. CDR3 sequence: CASSQVAGLTSGYTF. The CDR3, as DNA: TGTGCCAGCAGCCAAGTAGCAGGGTTAACATCTGGCTACACCTTC.